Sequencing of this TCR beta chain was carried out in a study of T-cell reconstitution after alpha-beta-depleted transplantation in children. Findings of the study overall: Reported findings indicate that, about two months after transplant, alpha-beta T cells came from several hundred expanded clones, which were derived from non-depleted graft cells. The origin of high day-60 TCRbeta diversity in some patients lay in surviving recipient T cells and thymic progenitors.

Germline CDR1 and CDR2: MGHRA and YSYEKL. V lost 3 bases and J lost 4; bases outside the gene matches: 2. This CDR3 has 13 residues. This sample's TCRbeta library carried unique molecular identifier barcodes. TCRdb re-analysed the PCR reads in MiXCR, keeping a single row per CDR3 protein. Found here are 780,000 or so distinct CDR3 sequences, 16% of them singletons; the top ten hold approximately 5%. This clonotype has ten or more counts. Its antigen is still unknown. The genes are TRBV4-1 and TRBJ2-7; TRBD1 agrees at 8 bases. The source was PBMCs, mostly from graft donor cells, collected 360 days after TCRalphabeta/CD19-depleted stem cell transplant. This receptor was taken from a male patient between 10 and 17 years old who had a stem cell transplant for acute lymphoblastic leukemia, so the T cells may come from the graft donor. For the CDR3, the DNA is TGCGCCAGCAGCCACCGACAGGGGTACGAGCAGTACTTC. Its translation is CASSHRQGYEQYF.